Below, 14 T cell receptor beta chains from the same sample are listed, as sequenced in a study of human T cells and chemical hapten exposure. TCRdb reanalysed the 5' RACE reads using MiXCR and keeps one entry per CDR3 protein. The sample shows around 140,000 distinct CDR3 sequences, roughly 4% of them seen only once. Total RNA extraction was carried out from unfractionated whole blood. These receptors were obtained from a female donor in good health.

This clonotype has ten or more counts. The rearrangement joins TRBV5-1 to TRBJ1-1, with D hard to call. The germline V and J ends were trimmed by 2 bases and 1 base, with 6 bases remaining between them. Per germline, CDR1 SGHRS and CDR2 YFSETQ. The CDR3 totals 13 residues. The CDR3 bases are TGCGCCAGCAGCTTACACGAGAACACTGAAGCTTTCTTT. It yields the protein CASSLHENTEAFF.

In its sample, this clonotype was seen a few times. The chain links TRBV3-1 to TRBJ2-1, with 11 bases lining up with TRBD2. The CDR3 runs to 16 residues. V lost 3 bases to trimming and J lost 4 bases; unmatched junction nucleotides: 5. Germline CDR1 LGHDT, CDR2 YNNKEL (reference sequence). In nucleotides, the CDR3 is TGTGCCAGCAGCCATTTAGCGGGAGGGGGATACAATGAGCAGTTCTTC. Residues: CASSHLAGGGYNEQFF.

This clonotype was counted a few times. The chain has TRBV3-1 and TRBJ2-7, with D unresolved. The germline V and J ends were trimmed by 1 base and 2 bases, with 15 bases remaining between them. This CDR3 is 16 amino acids long. The germline V gene has CDR1 LGHDT and CDR2 YNNKEL (reference sequence). CDR3 amino acids: CASSQVLSGRAYEQYF. The CDR3 DNA reads TGTGCCAGCAGCCAAGTTCTGTCTGGACGGGCCTACGAGCAGTACTTC.

At least ten counts were recorded for this clonotype. This chain connects TRBV27 to TRBJ2-3; 11 bases fit TRBD2. CDR3 size: 15 residues. Looked up from germline, CDR1 is MNHEY and CDR2 is SMNVEV (reference sequence). V lost 5 bases to trimming and J lost 2 bases; unmatched junction nucleotides: 3. The CDR3 nucleotides are TGTGCCAGCAGTCGTAGCGGGGGGGCCACAGATACGCAGTATTTT. This translates into CASSRSGGATDTQYF.

This clonotype was counted a few times. This chain connects TRBV12-3 or TRBV12-4 to TRBJ1-2; the D is unclear. Trimming shortened V by 3 bases and J by 2 bases, and 7 bases separated the two germline ends. This CDR3 is built from 13 residues. DNA for the CDR3: TGTGCCAGCAGTTTCCGACGAAACTATGGCTACACCTTC. The encoded protein is CASSFRRNYGYTF.

This clonotype was detected many times. The V gene is TRBV5-1, the J gene TRBJ2-3, with D unresolved. This CDR3 has 12 amino acids. V was cut by 4 bases and J by 6 bases, with 9 bases left in between. Germline CDR1 and CDR2: SGHRS and YFSETQ. The DNA of the CDR3 is TGCGCCAGCAGCCCAGACTGGGATACGCAGTATTTT. Encoded protein: CASSPDWDTQYF.

This clonotype was recorded a few times. V gene TRBV20-1 combines with J gene TRBJ2-1; 13 bases align to TRBD2. The germline CDR1 and CDR2 sequences are DFQATT and SNEGSKA (reference sequence). The CDR3 is made up of 16 amino acids. Trimming at V came to 0 bases and at J to 9 bases, leaving 8 bases not matched to a gene. The CDR3 coding sequence is TGCAGTGCTAGAGATCGACTAGCGGGGGGTGAGGGTGAGCAGTTCTTC. Encoded protein: CSARDRLAGGEGEQFF.

This clonotype was seen at least ten times. The gene calls are TRBV28 and TRBJ1-1; D gene unclear. In germline, CDR1 is MDHEN, CDR2 SYDVKM. This CDR3 is built from 13 residues. Trimming shortened V by 2 bases and J by 3 bases, and 7 bases separated the two germline ends. The CDR3 DNA sequence: TGTGCCAGCAGTTTACCAGGCTACACTGAAGCTTTCTTT. Encoded protein: CASSLPGYTEAFF.

This clonotype has a count of ten or more. The gene calls are TRBV6-5 and TRBJ2-2, with D perhaps TRBD1 or TRBD2 (5 bases each). Germline CDR1 reads MNHEY; CDR2 reads SVGAGI. CDR3 size: 15 residues. V dropped 3 bases and J dropped 3 bases, with 11 bases sitting between them. CDR3 loop: CASSYVGVDTGELFF. The CDR3 nucleotides are TGTGCCAGCAGTTATGTGGGGGTAGACACCGGGGAGCTGTTTTTT.

This clonotype came up many times. The chain uses TRBV19 and TRBJ2-6, with a possible D match to TRBD2 (7 bases). The CDR3 length is 17 residues. Trimming removed 7 bases from V and 2 bases from J, with 18 bases in between. The germline gives CDR1 LNHDA, CDR2 SQIVND (reference sequence). CDR3 DNA: TGTGCCAGTAATCCGAGGGGGAGGGCAACTGGGGCCAACGTCCTGACTTTC. This encodes CASNPRGRATGANVLTF.

The table lists this clonotype with many counts. The rearrangement joins TRBV5-1 to TRBJ2-5; D may match TRBD1 or TRBD2 (6 bases each). CDR1 SGHRS and CDR2 YFSETQ come from the germline V gene. The V gene lost 5 bases and the J gene lost 5 bases, with 10 bases spanning the gap. This CDR3 has 12 amino acids. CDR3 region: CASRQGRETQYF. The CDR3 DNA reads as TGCGCCAGCAGGCAGGGGAGGGAGACCCAGTACTTC.

A remark on this clonotype: This sequence may be a read error, since a much larger clone differs from it by one base. This chain links TRBV4-3 with TRBJ1-2; no clear D gene. The CDR3 is 15 residues long. From germline, CDR1 is LGHNA and CDR2 YSLEER. DNA of the CDR3: TGCGCCAGCAGCCAAGTTCGGGGTGGAGGGTATGGCGACACCTTC. It specifies CASSQVRGGGYGDTF.

There are many counts of this clonotype. The chain joins TRBV6-6 to TRBJ1-1; a possible D gene is TRBD1 (5 bases). V lost 8 bases to trimming and J lost 4 bases, with 11 bases between them. The CDR3 totals 12 residues. From germline, CDR1 is MNHNY and CDR2 SVGAGI (reference sequence). The CDR3: CASGGVRTEAFF. Written as DNA, the CDR3 is TGTGCCAGCGGGGGGGTGCGCACTGAAGCTTTCTTT.

This clonotype was found many times. This chain connects TRBV9 to TRBJ1-1; perhaps TRBD1 as D (5 bases). This CDR3 comprises 14 residues. The V and J ends lost 1 base and 5 bases respectively, with 12 bases between them. Germline-derived CDR1 and CDR2 are SGDLS and YYNGEE. Here the CDR3 reads CASSVYGAATEAFF. Here the CDR3 DNA reads TGTGCCAGCAGCGTATACGGGGCGGCAACTGAAGCTTTCTTT.